Listed below are T cell receptor beta chains from one sample, sequenced in a study of blood T cell repertoires in COVID-19. Clones were read by immunoSEQ multiplex PCR, and TCRdb kept only the in-frame ones, dropping some. The data contain 200,000 to 300,000 clones, over 70% of them seen just once; the ten biggest clones take up roughly 27%. The sample consisted of peripheral blood. Receptor source: a man aged 35 to 55 with acute or convalescent COVID-19. Each CDR3 is given with its conserved first and last residue. A D gene is named only where the DNA matches it firmly. Rows may omit the clone size; those that give it use once, few, many or a size class.

j_gene	d_gene	v_gene	abundance	CDR3nt	CDR3aa
TRBJ1-3	TRBD1	TRBV5-5	NA	TGTGCCAGCAGCCCTGGGACAGTTCTCCGAAACACCATATATTTT	CASSPGTVLRNTIYF
TRBJ1-5	NA	TRBV27	NA	TGTGCCAGCAGTGTACAGGGAAACAATCAGCCCCAGCATTTT	CASSVQGNNQPQHF
TRBJ2-2	TRBD2	TRBV10-3	NA	TGTGCCATCATGAGGTCTAGCGGGGTAAACACCGGGGAGCTGTTTTTT	CAIMRSSGVNTGELFF
TRBJ2-1	TRBD1	TRBV29-1	NA	TGCAGCGTTAGGGACAGGCAGAATGACAATGAGCAGTTCTTC	CSVRDRQNDNEQFF
TRBJ2-5	NA	TRBV19	NA	TGTGCCAGTAGTTTACGGACAACCAGCCAAGAGACCCAGTACTTC	CASSLRTTSQETQYF
TRBJ1-2	NA	TRBV18	once	TGTGCCAGCTCACCACCAACCCGGGGAACCTATGGCTACACCTTC	CASSPPTRGTYGYTF
TRBJ1-1	NA	TRBV20-1	NA	TGCAGTTCCTATGGAGCGGAAGCTTTCTTT	CSSYGAEAFF
TRBJ2-7	NA	TRBV28	few	TGTGCCAGCAACCAGTGGCGGTACGAGCAGTACTTC	CASNQWRYEQYF
TRBJ2-2	TRBD2	TRBV5-6	NA	TGTGCCAGCAGCTTGGGGACTAGCGGGAGCCTAAACACCGGGGAGCTGTTTTTT	CASSLGTSGSLNTGELFF
TRBJ1-1	NA	TRBV9	few	TGTGCCAGCAGCGGCGCGGGGGCCGGGGCTGAAGCTTTCTTT	CASSGAGAGAEAFF